This T cell receptor (beta chain) was retrieved from a study of T cell changes during pregnancy in multiple sclerosis. Trimming left V 4 bases short and J 0 bases short, with 20 bases between. This CDR3 contains 18 residues. Germline CDR1 is MNHNS and CDR2 is SASEGT. TCRdb's table, derived via immunoSEQ multiplex PCR, lists solely in-frame clones and lacks some. The repertoire consists of roughly 40,000 clones, with 92% occurring once and the leading ten covering approximately 13%. The chain uses TRBV6-1 and TRBJ2-3; D is perhaps TRBD2 (6 bases). The source material was CD8+ T cells from peripheral blood mononuclear cells, sampled in the first trimester of pregnancy. This sequence originates from a female donor with multiple sclerosis, enrolled in a pregnancy study. CDR3 coding DNA: TGTGCCAGCAGTGTCCTGCCCCCGGGGGTACTTAGCACAGATACGCAGTATTTT. Translation gives CASSVLPPGVLSTDTQYF.